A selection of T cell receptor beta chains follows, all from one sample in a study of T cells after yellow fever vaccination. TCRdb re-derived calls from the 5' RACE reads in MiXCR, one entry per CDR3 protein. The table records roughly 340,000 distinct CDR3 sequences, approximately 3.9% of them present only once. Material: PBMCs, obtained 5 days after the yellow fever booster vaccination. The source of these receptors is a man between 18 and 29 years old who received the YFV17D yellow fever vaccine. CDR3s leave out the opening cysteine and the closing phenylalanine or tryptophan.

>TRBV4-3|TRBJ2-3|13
ASSQDGQYTDTQY
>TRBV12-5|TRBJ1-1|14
ASGLQQGFGNTEAF
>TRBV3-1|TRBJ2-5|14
ASSQLAGGYQETQY
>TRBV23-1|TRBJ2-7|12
ARDRHSRPYEQY
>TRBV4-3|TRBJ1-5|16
ASSQVFGPDHSNQPQH
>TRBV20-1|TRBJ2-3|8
SARTDTQY
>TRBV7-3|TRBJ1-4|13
ASSLRGATNEKLF
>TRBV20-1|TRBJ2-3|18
SAENYLLRMPREGSDTQY
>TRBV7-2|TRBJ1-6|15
ASSLAMGQGIWSPLH
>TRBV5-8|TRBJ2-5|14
ASSPTSRAQGETQY
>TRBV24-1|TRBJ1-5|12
ATSDQTAFPPQH
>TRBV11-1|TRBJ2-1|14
ASSFGTGGSYNEQF
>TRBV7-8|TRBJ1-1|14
ASSPGHLNMNTEAF
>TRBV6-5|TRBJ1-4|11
ASSSTINEKLF
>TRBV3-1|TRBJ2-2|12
ASSHAGEAGELF
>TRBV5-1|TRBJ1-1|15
ASSPGRDRDMNTEAF
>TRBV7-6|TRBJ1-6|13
ASSLGPVNNSPLH
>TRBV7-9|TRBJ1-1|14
ASSLSRHSMNTEAF
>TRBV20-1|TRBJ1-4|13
SANRGPGSEEKLF
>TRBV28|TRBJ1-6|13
ASSPRTGVGSPLH
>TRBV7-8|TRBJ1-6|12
ASSVFGGLSPLH
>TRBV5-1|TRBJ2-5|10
ASSFLGETQY